These 32 T cell receptor beta chains were sequenced from one sample in a study of cytomegalovirus exposure and HLA in healthy donors listed by TCRdb under 2017. To prepare the library, the immunoSEQ multiplex PCR assay was applied. For the multiplex PCR, a mixture combining 60 forward primers for TCR Vbeta segments and 13 reverse primers for TCR Jbeta segments was used. Not all clones reach the TCRdb copy of this immuneACCESS table, which keeps in-frame sequences only. Checked studies attribute under half of the gap to unresolved V genes and leave the rest unexplained. Present in this sample are about 190,000 clones, 85% of which were seen just once. The ten largest clones take up 1% of the sample. Sequenced: PBMCs. Receptor source: a boy aged 2 to 10 in good health and CMV-seronegative.

The chain carries TRBV6-6 and TRBJ2-2; weak D call: TRBD2 (5 bases). Germline V CDR1 and CDR2: MNHNY, SVGAGI (reference sequence). The germline V and J ends were trimmed by 8 bases and 9 bases, with 13 bases remaining between them. The CDR3 sequence is 12 residues long. This chain's CDR3 is CASSSGIRELFF. The CDR3 nucleotides are TGTGCCAGCTCGTCGGGAATCCGGGAGCTGTTTTTT.

The chain is built from TRBV21-1 and TRBJ1-5; TRBD1 was called by the table and not checked on the DNA. TRBV21-1 is a listed pseudogene. The CDR3 totals 17 residues. CDR3 sequence (DNA): TGTGCCAGCAGCAAATACAGGGTTTGGCTTCCCAAGCCACCCCAGCATTTT. Translated, it gives CASSKYRVWLPKPPQHF.

The V gene is TRBV6-6, the J gene TRBJ2-2; 9 bases align to TRBD1. J was trimmed by 7 bases and V by 2 bases; bases with no gene match: 8. CDR3 length: 16 amino acids. Per germline, CDR1 MNHNY and CDR2 SVGAGI (reference sequence). The CDR3 coding sequence is TGTGCCAGCAGTTACAAGGGACAGGGTGGAAACGGGGAGCTGTTTTTT. Amino acids: CASSYKGQGGNGELFF.

This chain connects TRBV4-1 to TRBJ2-1; 7 bases map to TRBD1. J gave up 1 base and V 9 bases, and 6 bases lay outside the gene matches. Germline lookup yields CDR1 MGHRA and CDR2 YSYEKL. The CDR3 length is 14 residues. Here the CDR3 DNA reads TGCGCCAGTCGACAGGGACAGTCCTACAATGAGCAGTTCTTC. This translates into CASRQGQSYNEQFF.

This clone occurred once. The J gene is TRBJ2-1, the V gene TRBV21-1; the table's D call, TRBD2, has no DNA check behind it. TRBV21-1 represents a pseudogene. This CDR3 contains 16 residues. The CDR3 DNA is TGTGCCAGCAGCGCTCTTCCGGGAGGGGACGACAATGAGCAGTTCTTC. Its protein product is CASSALPGGDDNEQFF.

The J gene is TRBJ1-2, the V gene TRBV6-5; 10 nucleotides agree with TRBD1. The CDR3 has 16 residues. CDR1 and CDR2 from the germline V gene are MNHEY and SVGAGI. The V gene end was trimmed by 2 bases and the J gene end by 8 bases; junction bases not matched to a gene: 11. The CDR3 nucleotides read TGTGCCAGCAGTTACCGGCGACAGGGGGCTGGTCGAGGCTACACCTTC. This sequence encodes CASSYRRQGAGRGYTF.

This clone was seen a handful of times. The J gene is TRBJ1-2, the V gene TRBV28; 12 nucleotides align to TRBD1. Germline V gene data show CDR1 as MDHEN and CDR2 as SYDVKM. The length of the CDR3 is 16 residues. Trimming removed 6 bases from V and 5 bases from J; junction bases left unmatched: 10. The CDR3, as DNA: TGTGCCAGCAGGGCCGGGACAGGGGGCCTAGGATATGGCTACACCTTC. This codes for CASRAGTGGLGYGYTF.

The chain has TRBV13 and TRBJ1-4; weak D call: TRBD1 (6 bases). Deletions cut 0 bases from V and 0 bases from J, with 11 bases between. The CDR3 sequence is 17 residues long. Germline lookup yields CDR1 PRHDT and CDR2 FYEKMQ (reference sequence). The CDR3 loop is CASSLGLTGSTNEKLFF. The CDR3 DNA is TGTGCCAGCAGCTTAGGCCTAACAGGGTCAACTAATGAAAAACTGTTTTTT. Full variable domain (missing parts from reference TRBV13 and TRBJ1-4): AAGVIQSPRHLIKEKRETATLKCYPIPRHDTVYWYQQGPGQDPQFLISFYEKMQSDKGSIPDRFSAQQFSDYHSELNMSSLELGDSALYFCASSLGLTGSTNEKLFFGSGTQLSVL.

Concerning this clone itself: Sequence at one end of the junction differs from germline and may be a read error. V gene TRBV7-7 combines with J gene TRBJ2-7, with 9 nucleotides matching TRBD2. The CDR3 is 16 amino acids. Germline V gene lookup returns CDR1 SSHAT and CDR2 FNYEAQ (reference sequence). Here the CDR3 reads CASSLSPREGRGEQYF. CDR3 coding DNA: TGTGCTAGCAGCTTAAGTCCGCGGGAGGGCCGGGGGGAGCAGTACTTC.

The chain has TRBV28 and TRBJ2-3, with 14 bases aligning to TRBD2. Trimming removed 6 bases from V and 5 bases from J; junction bases left unmatched: 10. Per germline, CDR1 MDHEN and CDR2 SYDVKM. This CDR3 is 17 amino acids long. The CDR3 sequence is CASSPTTSGGAGDTQYF. CDR3 DNA: TGTGCCAGCAGCCCAACGACTAGCGGGGGGGCGGGAGATACGCAGTATTTT.

The chain employs TRBV9 and TRBJ2-7; maybe TRBD2 (6 bases). CDR3 length equals 16 residues. The V gene's germline CDR1 is SGDLS and CDR2 YYNGEE. V was shortened by 2 bases and J by 3 bases, with 18 bases between the two germline ends. CDR3 DNA sequence: TGTGCCAGCAGCGTCCAGGCGGGACCACGCTACTACGAGCAGTACTTC. This gives the protein CASSVQAGPRYYEQYF. Full variable domain (remainder filled in from reference TRBV9 and TRBJ2-7): DSGVTQTPKHLITATGQRVTLRCSPRSGDLSVYWYQQSLDQGLQFLIQYYNGEERAKGNILERFSAQQFPDLHSELNLSSLELGDSALYFCASSVQAGPRYYEQYFGPGTRLTVT.

This clone is a singleton in its sample. CDR3 sequence reads: CASSVGLSSTDTQYF. The DNA of the CDR3 is TGTGCCAGCAGCGTAGGACTATCAAGCACAGATACGCAGTATTTT. This chain connects TRBV9 to TRBJ2-3; tentatively, D is TRBD2 (5 bases). Per germline, CDR1 SGDLS and CDR2 YYNGEE. Deletions cut 0 bases from V and 0 bases from J, with 8 bases between. CDR3 length: 15 residues.

CDR3 coding DNA: TGTGCCAGCTCCCCGGGACTCCACGCTGAAGCTTTCTTT. Its protein is CASSPGLHAEAFF. The chain couples TRBV18 to TRBJ1-1; D is perhaps TRBD1 (5 bases). CDR1 and CDR2 (germline): KGHSH, LQKENI. The CDR3 loop spans 13 amino acids. V was pared by 6 bases and J by 6 bases, with 14 bases between.

The V call is TRBV4-1, the J call TRBJ2-3, with a possible D match to TRBD1 (6 bases). The CDR3 is 15 amino acids. Germline-derived CDR1 and CDR2 are MGHRA and YSYEKL. Trimming shortened V by 4 bases and J by 1 base, and 12 bases separated the two germline ends. CDR3 residues: CASSPGGPRTDTQYF. CDR3 DNA: TGCGCCAGCAGCCCTGGGGGCCCCCGCACAGATACGCAGTATTTT.

This clone was detected ten times or more. The chain couples TRBV5-4 to TRBJ2-2; the D gene is possibly TRBD2 (6 bases). Trimming removed 4 bases from V and 7 bases from J, with 11 bases in between. Looked up from germline, CDR1 is SGHNT and CDR2 is YYREEE (reference sequence). CDR3 size: 13 residues. As DNA, the CDR3 is TGTGCCAGCAGCAGAGCGGGTAACGGGGAGCTGTTTTTT. It yields the protein CASSRAGNGELFF.

The J gene is TRBJ2-5, the V gene TRBV5-1; 7 bases map to TRBD1. CDR1 is SGHRS and CDR2 is YFSETQ in the germline V gene. The CDR3 is 14 residues long. V trimming: 2 bases; J trimming: 0 bases; junction bases outside the gene matches: 1. CDR3 sequence reads: CASSFRGYQETQYF. CDR3 coding DNA: TGCGCCAGCAGCTTCAGGGGGTACCAAGAGACCCAGTACTTC. Full variable domain (remainder filled in from reference TRBV5-1 and TRBJ2-5): KAGVTQTPRYLIKTRGQQVTLSCSPISGHRSVSWYQQTPGQGLQFLFEYFSETQRNKGNFPGRFSGRQFSNSRSEMNVSTLELGDSALYLCASSFRGYQETQYFGPGTRLLVL.

The DNA of the CDR3 is TGTGCCAGCAGCCCCGGGGTTTTCGGCGATAGCAATCAGCCCCAGCATTTT. Residues: CASSPGVFGDSNQPQHF. The V gene is TRBV7-3, the J gene TRBJ1-5; unclear D gene. V gave up 5 bases and J gave up 0 bases, with 17 bases separating them. Germline loops: CDR1 SGHTA, CDR2 FQGTGA. This CDR3 contains 17 residues.

The chain recombines TRBV6-4 with TRBJ1-1; perhaps TRBD1 as D (6 bases). V lost 8 bases, J lost 4 bases, and 17 bases lay in between. In germline, CDR1 is MRHNA, CDR2 SNTAGT. CDR3 length: 14 amino acids. The CDR3 loop is CASASGDVGTEAFF. The CDR3 nucleotides read TGTGCCAGCGCCTCAGGGGATGTGGGCACTGAAGCTTTCTTT.

The chain has TRBV7-2 and TRBJ2-5, with a tentative D call TRBD1 (6 bases). V lost 3 bases and J lost 2, with 25 bases in between. CDR1 and CDR2 from the germline V gene are SGHTA and FQGNSA. The CDR3 has 19 amino acids. In DNA form, the CDR3 reads TGTGCCAGCAGCTTTTCGTTAGGTGTACGGGACACAAGTCAAGAGACCCAGTACTTC. This translates into CASSFSLGVRDTSQETQYF.

The rearrangement links TRBV19 to TRBJ1-6; TRBD1 is a possible D gene (6 bases). Germline V gene lookup returns CDR1 LNHDA and CDR2 SQIVND (reference sequence). Trimming removed 7 bases from V and 7 bases from J, with 14 bases in between. The CDR3 has 14 residues. Here the CDR3 reads CASTTWTDNSPLHF. The CDR3 region has the DNA TGTGCCAGTACCACATGGACAGACAATTCACCCCTCCACTTT.

Details on this clone: Compared with germline, one end of the junction differs, possibly owing to a read error. J is TRBJ2-7 and V is TRBV5-6; D may correspond to TRBD1 or TRBD2 (5 bases each). Germline values: CDR1 SGHDT, CDR2 YYEEEE. This CDR3 contains 15 residues. CDR3 in amino acids: CASSLGVQTFYEQYF. CDR3 in DNA: TGTGCCAGCAGTTTGGGGGTCCAGACATTCTACGAGCAGTACTTC.

V usage is TRBV2 and J usage is TRBJ1-1; possibly TRBD1 for D (6 bases). Trimming removed 6 bases at V and 1 base at J, with 18 bases between. Germline lookup yields CDR1 SNHLY and CDR2 FYNNEI. The CDR3 contains 16 residues. The CDR3 coding sequence is TGTGCCAGCAGCCTACCGAAAAGACAGGCGAACACTGAAGCTTTCTTT. Translating gives CASSLPKRQANTEAFF. The whole variable domain, filled in from reference TRBV2 and TRBJ1-1, reads EPEVTQTPSHQVTQMGQEVILRCVPISNHLYFYWYRQILGQKVEFLVSFYNNEISEKSEIFDDQFSVERPDGSNFTLKIRSTKLEDSAMYFCASSLPKRQANTEAFFGQGTRLTVV.

The V and J genes are TRBV5-4 and TRBJ1-6; 10 bases are shared with TRBD1. This CDR3 is 15 amino acids long. J gave up 7 bases and V 4 bases, and 5 bases lay outside the gene matches. Germline CDR1 is SGHNT and CDR2 is YYREEE (reference sequence). The CDR3, as DNA: TGTGCCAGCAGCCGGGACAGGGGAAGCAATTCACCCCTCCACTTT. Translated, it gives CASSRDRGSNSPLHF.

This clone was picked up a small number of times. The chain recombines TRBV6-1 with TRBJ2-3; TRBD2 matches at 12 bases. The ends lost 2 bases at V and 3 bases at J; junction bases unmatched: 3. The CDR3 totals 16 residues. Looked up from germline, CDR1 is MNHNS and CDR2 is SASEGT. CDR3 in DNA: TGTGCCAGCAGTGAACTCCTAGCGGGGGGGACAGATACGCAGTATTTT. This encodes CASSELLAGGTDTQYF.

In DNA form, the CDR3 reads TGTGCCAGCAGCTCTTTACTAGCGGGAGATACAGATACGCAGTATTTT. Amino acid sequence: CASSSLLAGDTDTQYF. The chain is built from TRBV11-2 and TRBJ2-3, with TRBD2 matching over 11 bases. J gave up 3 bases and V 4 bases, and 6 bases lay outside the gene matches. The CDR3 runs to 16 residues. Germline V gene data show CDR1 as SGHAT and CDR2 as FQNNGV. The full variable domain, in which reference TRBV11-2 and TRBJ2-3 provide the parts outside the CDR3, is EAGVAQSPRYKIIEKRQSVAFWCNPISGHATLYWYQQILGQGPKLLIQFQNNGVVDDSQLPKDRFSAERLKGVDSTLKIQPAKLEDSAVYLCASSSLLAGDTDTQYFGPGTRLTVL.

The CDR3 bases are TGTGCCAGCAGTGGACTTGGGGCGGAGGGCAGGGAGACCCAGTACTTC. This sequence encodes CASSGLGAEGRETQYF. This chain uses TRBV6-1 with TRBJ2-5, with D possibly matching TRBD2 (6 bases). The CDR3 covers 16 residues. Germline lookup yields CDR1 MNHNS and CDR2 SASEGT. V was pared by 4 bases and J by 5 bases, with 20 bases between.

This clone was observed a single time. V usage is TRBV5-5 and J usage is TRBJ2-3, with D maybe TRBD1 (6 bases). Germline V gene data show CDR1 as SGHKS and CDR2 as YYEKEE (reference sequence). V lost 7 bases to trimming and J lost 4 bases, with 13 bases between them. CDR3 length: 13 amino acids. The CDR3 nucleotides are TGTGCCAGCCCAGGGGATGGCGCAGATACGCAGTATTTT. Translation: CASPGDGADTQYF.

In its sample, this clone was seen a few times. The V gene is TRBV5-4, the J gene TRBJ2-1; D perhaps matches TRBD2 (6 bases). From germline, CDR1 is SGHNT and CDR2 YYREEE (reference sequence). The V and J ends lost 2 bases and 8 bases respectively, with 14 bases between them. The CDR3 has 14 residues. The CDR3 nucleotides read TGTGCCAGCAGCTTTAGGAGGGCCGTGGATGAGCAGTTCTTC. This translates into CASSFRRAVDEQFF.

This clone was found once. The V and J genes are TRBV13 and TRBJ2-3, with D unresolved. V lost 7 bases, J lost 2 bases, and 13 bases lay in between. CDR3 length equals 14 residues. In germline, CDR1 is PRHDT, CDR2 FYEKMQ (reference sequence). The CDR3, as DNA: TGTGCCAGCAAGGAGATTTTGTCCACAGATACGCAGTATTTT. Encoded protein: CASKEILSTDTQYF.

The chain couples TRBV28 to TRBJ1-4; 11 bases align to TRBD1. This CDR3 spans 18 amino acids. The junction had 12 bases not matched to a gene; V was cut back by 5 bases and J by 4 bases. Looked up from germline, CDR1 is MDHEN and CDR2 is SYDVKM. This CDR3 is CASSLPDRGRLDNEKLFF. The CDR3 DNA is TGTGCCAGCAGTCTCCCGGACAGGGGGCGCTTGGATAATGAAAAACTGTTTTTT.

The chain carries TRBV7-8 and TRBJ2-7, with a tentative D call TRBD2 (6 bases). This CDR3 comprises 13 residues. The V end was cut by 2 bases, the J end by 6 bases, with 11 bases between. Per germline, CDR1 SGHVS and CDR2 FQNEAQ. CDR3 protein: CASSLTSYLEQYV. CDR3 nucleotide sequence: TGTGCCAGCAGCTTAACTAGCTATCTCGAGCAGTACGTC.

Notes on this clone: The germline gene is not matched at one end of the junction; a read error may be the cause. The rearrangement uses TRBV5-4 and TRBJ1-5; 10 bases match TRBD1. The germline gives CDR1 SGHNT, CDR2 YYREEE (reference sequence). The length of the CDR3 is 14 residues. In nucleotides, the CDR3 is TGTGCCAGCAGGTTGGACAGGGGGAATCAGCCCCAGCATTTT. Its protein is CASRLDRGNQPQHF.